The 10 T cell receptor beta chains below come from one sample, sequenced in a study of healthy donors' naive CD4 and CD8 T cells. Each TCR library used around 500 ng of total RNA and a linear amplification protocol. TCRdb fed the reads into MiXCR, producing one record per CDR3 protein. The repertoire holds about 200,000 distinct CDR3 sequences, about 74% seen once, with about 2.3% in the top ten. Material for sequencing was naive CD4+ and CD8+ T cells sorted from blood, pooled from several donors. The receptor source for this set is a pool of human donors in good health; the sample pools cells from several healthy donors.

The chain combines TRBV6-2 or TRBV6-3 with TRBJ2-5; D is uncertain. V was cut by 8 bases and J by 4 bases, with 5 bases left in between. Germline CDR1 and CDR2: MNHEY and SVGEGT. This CDR3 spans 10 amino acids. The CDR3 DNA reads TGTGCCAGCCAAGCAGAGACCCAGTACTTC. Its protein product is CASQAETQYF.

This clonotype came up once. J is TRBJ2-1 and V is TRBV6-5, with D perhaps matching TRBD1 (7 bases). Trimming removed 7 bases at V and 7 bases at J, with 20 bases between. Germline values: CDR1 MNHEY, CDR2 SVGAGI. This CDR3 has 15 residues. The CDR3 DNA reads as TGTGCCAGCACCGATTCACCCCAGGGGGGAAATGAGCAGTTCTTC. This gives the protein CASTDSPQGGNEQFF.

The chain links TRBV10-3 to TRBJ1-2; D is unresolved. V was shortened by 5 bases and J by 2 bases, with 9 bases between the two germline ends. This CDR3 is built from 13 residues. Germline CDR1 is ENHRY and CDR2 is SYGVKD. CDR3 protein: CAISTRENYGYTF. CDR3 nucleotide sequence: TGTGCCATCAGTACCAGAGAGAACTATGGCTACACCTTC.

Remarks on this clonotype: Mismatch with germline at one junction end may stem from a read error. The chain carries TRBV27 and TRBJ1-2; TRBD1 agrees at 7 bases. The germline V gene encodes CDR1 MNHEY and CDR2 SMNVEV (reference sequence). This CDR3 spans 14 amino acids. CDR3 sequence: CASSLSRDSYGYTF. The CDR3 DNA is TGTGCCAGCAGTCTATCCCGGGACAGCTATGGCTACACCTTC.

This sequence joins TRBV19 and TRBJ1-5; 9 bases fit TRBD1. V gave up 4 bases and J gave up 8 bases; unmatched junction bases: 3. The CDR3 is 13 amino acids. Germline CDR1 is LNHDA and CDR2 is SQIVND (reference sequence). The CDR3 is CASSRDRVKPQHF. The CDR3 DNA follows: TGTGCCAGTAGTAGGGACAGGGTCAAGCCCCAGCATTTT.

The chain couples TRBV20-1 to TRBJ2-1; D might be TRBD2 (7 bases). Trimming removed 3 bases at V and 2 bases at J, with 14 bases between. This CDR3 has 15 residues. Germline V gene sequence: CDR1 DFQATT, CDR2 SNEGSKA (reference sequence). Here the CDR3 reads CSASGGQVPYNEQFF. The CDR3 DNA reads as TGCAGTGCTAGCGGGGGGCAGGTACCCTACAATGAGCAGTTCTTC.

The CDR3 region has the DNA TGTGCCAGCAGTTTCGGGACACTCTACGAGCAGTACTTC. Amino acids: CASSFGTLYEQYF. The genes are TRBV12-3 or TRBV12-4 and TRBJ2-7, with D tentatively TRBD1 (6 bases). The V end lost 3 bases, the J end lost 3 bases, and 9 bases lay between the germline ends. The CDR3 runs to 13 residues.

The J gene is TRBJ2-1, the V gene TRBV18, with D maybe TRBD1 (5 bases). V lost 6 bases, J lost 5 bases, and 17 bases lay in between. The V gene's germline CDR1 is KGHSH and CDR2 LQKENI. The CDR3 length is 15 residues. CDR3 region: CASSLGDVGHNEQFF. The CDR3 DNA sequence: TGTGCCAGCTCGTTAGGGGATGTTGGCCACAATGAGCAGTTCTTC.

CDR3 residues: CASTPNSRNTEAFF. The CDR3 DNA follows: TGTGCCAGTACCCCAAACAGCAGGAACACTGAAGCTTTCTTT. This sequence joins TRBV19 and TRBJ1-1; no clear D gene. Trimming pared 7 bases from V and 1 base from J, leaving 13 bases between. Looked up from germline, CDR1 is LNHDA and CDR2 is SQIVND (reference sequence). This CDR3 has 14 residues.

J is TRBJ2-1 and V is TRBV29-1; D uncertain. V gave up 3 bases and J gave up 7 bases, with 16 bases separating them. Germline V gene sequence: CDR1 SQVTM, CDR2 ANQGSEA. The CDR3 spans 14 residues. The DNA for the CDR3 is TGCAGCGTTGATATGACTCAGCGAGGAAATGAGCAGTTCTTC. This codes for CSVDMTQRGNEQFF.